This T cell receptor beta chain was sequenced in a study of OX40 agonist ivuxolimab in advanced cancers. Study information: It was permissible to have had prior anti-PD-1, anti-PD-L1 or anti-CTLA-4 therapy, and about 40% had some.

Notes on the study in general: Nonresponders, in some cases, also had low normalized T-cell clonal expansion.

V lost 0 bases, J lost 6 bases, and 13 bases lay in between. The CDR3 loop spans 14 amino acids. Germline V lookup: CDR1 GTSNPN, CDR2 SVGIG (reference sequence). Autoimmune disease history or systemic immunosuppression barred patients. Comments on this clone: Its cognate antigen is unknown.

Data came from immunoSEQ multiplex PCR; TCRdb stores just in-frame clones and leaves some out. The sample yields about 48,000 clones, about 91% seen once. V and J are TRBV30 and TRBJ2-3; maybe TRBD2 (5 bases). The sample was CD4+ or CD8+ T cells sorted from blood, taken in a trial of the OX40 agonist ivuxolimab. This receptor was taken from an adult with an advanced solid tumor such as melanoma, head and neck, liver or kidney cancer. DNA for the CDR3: TGTGCCTGGAGTGTAGTGCGGGCCGGGGATACGCAGTATTTT. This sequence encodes CAWSVVRAGDTQYF.